This T cell receptor (beta chain) was retrieved from a study of CD8 T cells in ankylosing spondylitis. Germline V gene lookup returns CDR1 MDHEN and CDR2 SYDVKM. V lost 2 bases to trimming and J lost 4 bases, with 14 bases between them. This CDR3 has 15 residues. TCRdb re-called the 5' RACE reads through MiXCR, storing one row per CDR3 protein. The repertoire holds hundreds of thousands of distinct CDR3 sequences, with 25% to 30% as singletons. Study outcomes and limitations: The authors found the disease-linked clones to be CD8+ and relatively rare in peripheral blood.

Notes on this clonotype: Its antigen remains unknown. A single base separates this from a much larger clone, so it may be a read error.

The gene calls are TRBV28 and TRBJ2-5; possible D gene TRBD2, 5 bases. The sequenced sample was blood, either unsorted or a sorted T cell fraction (not recorded which). This clonotype was sampled from a male donor with ankylosing spondylitis or in good health (not recorded which). The CDR3 DNA follows: TGTGCCAGCAGTTTAAAGCCGAGGCGGGTAGAGACCCAGTACTTC. This codes for CASSLKPRRVETQYF.